The clone carrying this T cell receptor beta chain was counted a single time. The CDR3 spans 13 residues. In germline, CDR1 is MDHEN, CDR2 SYDVKM. J was trimmed by 3 bases and V by 6 bases; bases with no gene match: 5. These data come from a study of cytomegalovirus exposure and HLA in healthy donors. This PCR relied on a set of 60 Vbeta primers and 13 Jbeta primers. Data came from immunoSEQ multiplex PCR; TCRdb stores just in-frame clones and leaves some out. Seen here are approximately 190,000 clones, 81% observed once, and the top ten hold about 1.9%. The clonotype comes from a young woman in good health and CMV-seropositive. Sequencing input: PBMCs. The chain recombines TRBV28 with TRBJ2-7; 7 bases are shared with TRBD1. The CDR3 sequence: CASRKTGFYEQYF. CDR3 nucleotide sequence: TGTGCCAGCAGAAAGACAGGGTTCTACGAGCAGTACTTC.